One and the same sample provided the 27 T cell receptor beta chains below, sequenced in a study of identical twins. TCRdb called the 5' RACE reads again in MiXCR, with one record for every CDR3 protein. This table holds approximately 220,000 distinct CDR3 sequences, less than 8% found once. These data are also associated with another study on yellow fever vaccine responses in identical twins.

The sample consisted of memory (CD45RO+) T cells sorted from blood. These receptors originate from a woman between 18 and 29 years old in good health.

The J gene is TRBJ1-5, the V gene TRBV6-2 or TRBV6-3; D remains unclear. There are 14 residues in the CDR3. The germline gives CDR1 MNHEY, CDR2 SVGEGT. V lost 2 bases and J lost 6, with 11 bases in between. The CDR3: CASSYRTGGQPQHF. The DNA of the CDR3 is TGTGCCAGCAGTTACCGAACGGGAGGTCAGCCCCAGCATTTT.

In DNA, the CDR3 is TGTGCCAGCAGCTTAAGCACGCGCGGGAGGCTAGAGACCCAGTACTTC. This codes for CASSLSTRGRLETQYF. V and J are TRBV7-2 and TRBJ2-5, with 8 bases aligning to TRBD2. V dropped 2 bases and J dropped 4; count of bases not matched to a gene: 9. CDR3 length equals 16 residues. CDR1 SGHTA and CDR2 FQGNSA come from the germline V gene.

The J gene is TRBJ1-2, the V gene TRBV7-9; weak D call: TRBD1 (6 bases). The germline CDR1 and CDR2 sequences are SEHNR and FQNEAQ (reference sequence). Deletions cut 0 bases from V and 5 bases from J, with 13 bases between. This CDR3 is 15 amino acids long. CDR3 sequence (DNA): TGTGCCAGCAGCTTAGCGGGCAGGGGAGGGTATGGCTACACCTTC. Translating gives CASSLAGRGGYGYTF.

The J gene is TRBJ2-7, the V gene TRBV5-1; D is possibly TRBD1 (6 bases). Germline V CDR1 and CDR2: SGHRS, YFSETQ. There are 15 residues in the CDR3. V was trimmed by 3 bases and J by 0 bases, leaving 13 bases between them. The CDR3: CASSSKVGASYEQYF. CDR3 bases: TGCGCCAGCAGCTCGAAGGTGGGGGCCTCCTACGAGCAGTACTTC.

V is TRBV7-3 and J is TRBJ2-7; no clear D. The CDR3 extends over 13 amino acids. V was trimmed by 1 base and J by 5 bases, leaving 9 bases between them. Per the germline V gene, CDR1 is SGHTA and CDR2 is FQGTGA. The CDR3 region is CASSLSSSHEQYF. Here the CDR3 DNA reads TGTGCCAGCAGCTTAAGTAGTTCCCACGAGCAGTACTTC.

This clonotype has only a few counts. The V gene is TRBV5-1, the J gene TRBJ2-7; 11 positions agree with TRBD1. CDR1 is SGHRS, CDR2 YFSETQ, per germline. Trimming at V came to 1 base and at J to 5 bases, leaving 8 bases not matched to a gene. CDR3 length equals 16 residues. The DNA of the CDR3 is TGCGCCAGCAGCTTGAGGACAGGGGGCGCAGGGAACGAGCAGTACTTC. Protein: CASSLRTGGAGNEQYF.

This chain joins TRBV4-1 and TRBJ1-5; no definite D call. CDR1 and CDR2 (germline): MGHRA, YSYEKL. Between the trimmed V and J ends, which lost 0 bases and 5 bases, there was a span of 8 bases. The CDR3 contains 14 residues. The CDR3 DNA reads as TGCGCCAGCAGCCAAGACGGTGGTGATCAGCCCCAGCATTTT. Translated, it gives CASSQDGGDQPQHF.

Ten or more counts support this clonotype. This chain uses TRBV29-1 with TRBJ2-7; TRBD1 agrees at 10 bases. Germline V lookup: CDR1 SQVTM, CDR2 ANQGSEA. This CDR3 is built from 13 residues. V gave up 4 bases and J gave up 3 bases; unmatched junction bases: 3. The chain's CDR3 is CSVVGTGDYEQYF. CDR3 in DNA: TGCAGCGTTGTGGGGACAGGGGACTACGAGCAGTACTTC.

This rearrangement joins TRBV19 to TRBJ2-7; TRBD1 matches at 9 bases. Trimming cost V 3 bases and J 0 bases; bases outside gene matches: 3. The CDR3 sequence is 15 residues long. The germline gives CDR1 LNHDA, CDR2 SQIVND (reference sequence). CDR3 coding DNA: TGTGCCAGTAGTATCCTGACAGGGGGCTCCTACGAGCAGTACTTC. Residues: CASSILTGGSYEQYF.

In its sample, this clonotype was seen a few times. The chain links TRBV7-2 to TRBJ2-5; D is unclear. Germline lookup yields CDR1 SGHTA and CDR2 FQGNSA. V was clipped by 1 base and J by 7 bases, with 10 bases between them. The CDR3 consists of 13 residues. The CDR3 DNA reads TGTGCCAGCAGCTTAGACAACTTACCGACCCAGTACTTC. It specifies CASSLDNLPTQYF.

This clonotype appeared many times. This rearrangement joins TRBV12-3 or TRBV12-4 to TRBJ2-7, with 10 bases lining up with TRBD2. This CDR3 comprises 12 residues. Unmatched junction bases numbered 8, after V lost 6 bases and J lost 12 bases. This CDR3 is CASSQTSGVWYF. The CDR3 DNA is TGTGCCAGCAGCCAAACTAGCGGGGTTTGGTACTTC.

This clonotype has ten or more counts. The J gene is TRBJ2-3, the V gene TRBV12-3 or TRBV12-4; TRBD2 aligns across 10 bases. The CDR3 spans 16 residues. V lost 5 bases to trimming and J lost 4 bases; unmatched junction nucleotides: 9. Written as DNA, the CDR3 is TGTGCCAGCAGTCCCGACAGGCTAGCGGGAGCAGATACGCAGTATTTT. Amino acids: CASSPDRLAGADTQYF.

The table lists this clonotype with many counts. The J gene is TRBJ1-2, the V gene TRBV28; no clear D gene. The germline V and J ends were trimmed by 7 bases and 0 bases, with 9 bases remaining between them. CDR3 length: 13 residues. Germline CDR1 is MDHEN and CDR2 is SYDVKM. The CDR3 sequence: CASNFVANYGYTF. CDR3 in DNA: TGTGCCAGCAACTTTGTAGCTAACTATGGCTACACCTTC.

This chain joins TRBV15 and TRBJ2-5; 8 bases agree with TRBD2. The CDR3 extends over 15 amino acids. Germline V gene sequence: CDR1 LNHNV, CDR2 YYDKDF (reference sequence). V lost 8 bases, J lost 3 bases, and 11 bases stayed unmatched. CDR3 in DNA: TGTGCCACCTCGGCAGGTAGCGGGGTAAAAGAGACCCAGTACTTC. This sequence encodes CATSAGSGVKETQYF. The full variable domain, completed using reference TRBV15 and TRBJ2-5, is DAMVIQNPRYQVTQFGKPVTLSCSQTLNHNVMYWYQQKSSQAPKLLFHYYDKDFNNEADTPDNFQSRRPNTSFCFLDIRSPGLGDTAMYLCATSAGSGVKETQYFGPGTRLLVL.

This clonotype was seen only a few times. The chain employs TRBV27 and TRBJ2-7, with D possibly matching TRBD1 (6 bases). This CDR3 contains 14 residues. The germline V and J ends were trimmed by 6 bases and 3 bases, with 15 bases remaining between them. Germline CDR1 MNHEY, CDR2 SMNVEV (reference sequence). The CDR3 nucleotides are TGTGCCAGCAGCTCACCCGGACAGCGCTACGAGCAGTACTTC. Translated: CASSSPGQRYEQYF.

The J gene is TRBJ2-7, the V gene TRBV7-8, with D perhaps TRBD1 or TRBD2 (6 bases each). V was clipped by 0 bases and J by 1 base, with 13 bases between them. The germline CDR1 and CDR2 sequences are SGHVS and FQNEAQ. There are 16 residues in the CDR3. The CDR3 is CASSLAGGQSSYEQYF. The CDR3 bases are TGTGCCAGCAGCTTAGCGGGAGGACAGAGTTCCTACGAGCAGTACTTC.

There are many counts of this clonotype. CDR3 sequence: CASSYSISGAKNIQYF. In nucleotides, the CDR3 is TGTGCCAGCAGTTACTCGATTTCTGGGGCCAAAAACATTCAGTACTTC. The J gene is TRBJ2-4, the V gene TRBV6-2 or TRBV6-3; no firm D call. There are 16 residues in the CDR3. The germline gives CDR1 MNHEY, CDR2 SVGEGT. V lost 0 bases, J lost 1 base, and 10 bases lay in between.

Only a few counts were recorded for this clonotype. The CDR3 sequence: CASSQVGGQPYGYTF. The DNA of the CDR3 is TGTGCCAGCAGCCAAGTCGGAGGGCAGCCCTATGGCTACACCTTC. The rearrangement links TRBV14 to TRBJ1-2; D unresolved. Germline V gene data show CDR1 as SGHDN and CDR2 as FVKESK. Trimming cost V 1 base and J 4 bases, with 13 bases left between them. The CDR3 totals 15 residues.

This clonotype was counted at least ten times. This chain connects TRBV12-3 or TRBV12-4 to TRBJ2-3; 14 bases match TRBD2. This CDR3 has 15 residues. The ends lost 6 bases at V and 5 bases at J; junction bases unmatched: 4. Written as DNA, the CDR3 is TGTGCCAGCAGGCTCGGACTAGCGGGAGGAGATACGCAGTATTTT. Protein product: CASRLGLAGGDTQYF.

To note about this clonotype: A junction boundary mismatches the germline segment, possibly from a read error. The CDR3: CTSSTLAGSGETQYF. CDR3 in DNA: TGTACCAGCAGCACCCTTGCGGGGTCAGGAGAGACCCAGTACTTC. The rearrangement links TRBV5-6 to TRBJ2-5; D might be TRBD2 (6 bases). CDR1 and CDR2 from the germline V gene are SGHDT and YYEEEE. CDR3 size: 15 residues.

This clonotype was found a few times. The CDR3: CSATTGGWSPLHF. The CDR3 region has the DNA TGCAGTGCTACGACAGGGGGTTGGTCACCCCTCCACTTT. The V gene is TRBV20-1, the J gene TRBJ1-6; 9 bases are shared with TRBD1. V gave up 4 bases and J gave up 10 bases; unmatched junction bases: 5. CDR3 length: 13 residues. Germline V gene lookup returns CDR1 DFQATT and CDR2 SNEGSKA (reference sequence).

This clonotype has at least ten counts. The chain carries TRBV12-3 or TRBV12-4 and TRBJ2-3, with no clear D. There are 12 residues in the CDR3. The ends were cut back, 2 bases at V and 5 bases at J, with 5 bases in the middle. Here the CDR3 reads CASSLREDTQYF. CDR3 nucleotide sequence: TGTGCCAGCAGTTTAAGGGAAGATACGCAGTATTTT.

The J gene is TRBJ2-7, the V gene TRBV5-1; D is perhaps TRBD2 (5 bases). The germline V gene encodes CDR1 SGHRS and CDR2 YFSETQ. CDR3 length: 15 residues. V lost 1 base, J lost 4 bases, and 15 bases lay in between. The CDR3 sequence is CASSLSALVGYEQYF. The CDR3 nucleotides read TGCGCCAGCAGCTTGAGCGCACTAGTAGGGTACGAGCAGTACTTC.

The genes are TRBV28 and TRBJ1-5; D ambiguous. Germline CDR1 is MDHEN and CDR2 is SYDVKM. V was cut by 5 bases and J by 7 bases, with 9 bases left in between. The CDR3 runs 12 residues. CDR3 sequence reads: CASSRTTQPQHF. Here the CDR3 DNA reads TGTGCCAGCAGTCGGACGACACAGCCCCAGCATTTT.

This clonotype showed up just a few times. The chain employs TRBV6-2 or TRBV6-3 and TRBJ2-3; D perhaps matches TRBD2 (6 bases). Trimming removed 6 bases at V and 15 bases at J, with 19 bases between. The CDR3 runs 12 residues. The V gene's germline CDR1 is MNHEY and CDR2 SVGEGT. DNA of the CDR3: TGTGCCAGCAGCCCTCCGGGACTTCGGGGTTATTTT. Protein sequence: CASSPPGLRGYF.

The J gene is TRBJ1-1, the V gene TRBV7-9, with D unresolved. This CDR3 is 12 amino acids long. CDR1 is SEHNR and CDR2 is FQNEAQ in the germline V gene (reference sequence). V was shortened by 2 bases and J by 3 bases, with 4 bases between the two germline ends. The CDR3, as DNA: TGTGCCAGCAGCTTAAAGGACACTGAAGCTTTCTTT. Amino acid sequence: CASSLKDTEAFF.

This clonotype was counted many times. The rearrangement uses TRBV6-1 and TRBJ2-3; tentatively, D is TRBD2 (6 bases). The CDR3 sequence is 16 residues long. V was clipped by 0 bases and J by 3 bases, with 13 bases between them. Germline V CDR1 and CDR2: MNHNS, SASEGT. As DNA, the CDR3 is TGTGCCAGCAGTGAAGCGGAGGGGTGGTCAACAGATACGCAGTATTTT. Residues: CASSEAEGWSTDTQYF.